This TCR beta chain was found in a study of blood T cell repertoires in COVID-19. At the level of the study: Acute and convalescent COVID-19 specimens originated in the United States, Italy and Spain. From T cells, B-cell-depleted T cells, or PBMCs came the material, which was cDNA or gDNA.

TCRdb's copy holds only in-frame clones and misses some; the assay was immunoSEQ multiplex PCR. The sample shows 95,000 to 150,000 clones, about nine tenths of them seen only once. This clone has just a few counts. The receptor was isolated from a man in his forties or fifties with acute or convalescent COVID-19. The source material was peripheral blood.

The CDR3 region is CASNGQGPNEKLFF. CDR3 sequence (DNA): TGTGCCAGCAACGGACAGGGTCCAAATGAAAAACTGTTTTTT. The chain links TRBV6-5 to TRBJ1-4; 8 bases agree with TRBD1. V was clipped by 7 bases and J by 5 bases; unmatched bases: 6. Looked up from germline, CDR1 is MNHEY and CDR2 is SVGAGI. CDR3 length: 14 residues.